The T cell receptor (beta chain) described here comes from a study of T cells in Graves' hyperthyroidism and ophthalmopathy. Study-level findings and limits: Expanded thyroid clonotypes (above 0.001) were mostly also found in blood. Model predictions of ophthalmopathy came a median around 6.5 months before onset.

Each 10 ml fresh peripheral blood draw supplied the PBMCs. It was RNA transcripts that yielded the amplified TCR beta CDR3 regions. A first-round RT-PCR of the TCR CDR3 used the HTBI primer set. TCRdb re-analysed the multiplex PCR reads in MiXCR, keeping a single row per CDR3 protein. The table shows some 500,000 distinct CDR3 sequences, with approximately 16% occurring only once. In this sample, this clonotype turned up many times. Its antigen remains unknown. The CDR3 is made up of 11 amino acids. V was pared by 8 bases and J by 1 base, with 6 bases between. This clonotype was obtained from a woman in her twenties or thirties with Graves' ophthalmopathy. Sample: blood. This chain uses TRBV12-3 or TRBV12-4 with TRBJ2-7, with no clear D. The CDR3 sequence is CASGVSYEQYF. The CDR3 DNA is TGTGCCAGCGGGGTATCCTACGAGCAGTACTTC.